The present T cell receptor (beta chain) was sequenced within a study of CD8 T cells in ankylosing spondylitis. TCRdb ran MiXCR on the 5' RACE reads and lists one entry per CDR3 protein. The sample comprises some 240,000 distinct CDR3 sequences, 18% of which are singletons, and around 32% rests with the top ten. Findings of the study overall: Relatively scarce in peripheral blood, disease-linked clones were CD8+.

Germline V lookup: CDR1 LGHNA, CDR2 YNFKEQ. Trimming shortened V by 3 bases and J by 2 bases, and 8 bases separated the two germline ends. CDR3 size: 13 residues. This clonotype was detected ten times or more. Its antigen is unidentified. This clonotype was sampled from a male donor with ankylosing spondylitis or in good health (not recorded which). Sequenced material: blood, either unsorted or a sorted T cell fraction (not recorded which). The gene calls are TRBV4-2 and TRBJ2-7; no definite D call. CDR3 nucleotide sequence: TGTGCCAGCAGCCACGGGTCCACCTACGAGCAGTACTTC. It specifies CASSHGSTYEQYF.